This T cell receptor (beta chain) was captured in a study of T cells after posttransplantation cyclophosphamide. The study, taken as a whole, reports: Tissue-infiltrating T cells from skin or gut overlapped little with blood T cells. Donor CD8+ memory clones often dominated recipient blood repertoires at later times.

The repertoire was sequenced with immunoSEQ multiplex PCR; TCRdb's copy has only in-frame clones and lacks some. Observed in the sample are some 50,000 clones, none of them singletons. V gave up 4 bases and J gave up 0 bases; unmatched junction bases: 7. The germline V gene has CDR1 SGHTA and CDR2 FQGTGA. The CDR3 is 16 amino acids. This clone has ten or more counts. Its matching antigen is unknown. The chain uses TRBV7-3 and TRBJ2-3; 7 bases fit TRBD2. The source material was PBMCs. The clonotype was recovered from a man aged 40-49 years in good health, CMV-negative, and a related stem cell transplant donor. CDR3 sequence: CASSWEGSGSTDTQYF. The DNA of the CDR3 is TGTGCCAGCAGCTGGGAGGGGTCGGGAAGCACAGATACGCAGTATTTT.